This T cell receptor beta chain originates from a study of cytomegalovirus exposure and HLA in healthy donors. Germline-derived CDR1 and CDR2 are LNHDA and SQIVND (reference sequence). The CDR3 runs 13 residues. The V end was cut by 9 bases, the J end by 7 bases, with 15 bases between. This clone was picked up a small number of times. Its antigen is as yet unknown. Both 60 Vbeta primers and 13 Jbeta primers went into the PCR. Clones were sequenced by immunoSEQ multiplex PCR, and TCRdb holds only the in-frame ones, with some missing. Here the sample spans 150,000 or so clones, approximately 80% being singletons. General study findings and limits: A further, later analysis showed that HLA-associated TCR beta chains (compared with equally common others) were more clonally expanded. It was reported that the classifier diagnosed cytomegalovirus status with high specificity and sensitivity in both the original and validation cohorts. It was only CMV serostatus that was available as immune exposure information. Earlier analysis yielded a pattern in which most TCR beta V segments were productive about 87% or about 30% of the time.

Sequencing was done on a sample of PBMCs. The V and J genes are TRBV19 and TRBJ2-2; D is possibly TRBD1 (5 bases). This TCR was sampled from a man aged 30 to 39 in good health and CMV-seropositive. CDR3 region: CASAQGHGGELFF. For the CDR3, the DNA is TGTGCCAGCGCGCAGGGCCATGGCGGGGAGCTGTTTTTT. The entire variable domain, with the rest obtained from reference TRBV19 and TRBJ2-2, is as follows: DGGITQSPKYLFRKEGQNVTLSCEQNLNHDAMYWYRQDPGQGLRLIYYSQIVNDFQKGDIAEGYSVSREKKESFPLTVTSAQKNPTAFYLCASAQGHGGELFFGEGSRLTVL.